The entry below gives a single TCR beta chain sequence along with its context. The antigen it recognizes is unknown. No base-level quality is on record; no much larger clone is a single base apart. The cysteine opens and the phenylalanine closes a CDR3 of 16 amino acids. Only CDR3 DNA is held: 48 bases, read in frame from base 1. Trimmed from V: 7 bases; trimmed from J: 9 bases; junction bases lacking a gene match: 14. CDR1 LNHDA and CDR2 SQIVND are derived from the germline V gene (reference sequence). The data stem from a study of T cells in lung cancer brain metastases (dated by TCRdb to the late 2010s). The study in broad terms: Of the 20 to 25 patients, 15 to 18 had a history of tobacco use, with a median of roughly 41 pack-years. Of the approximately 20 patients, some 18 received no interval therapy between resection of the primary and resection of the metastasis. The primary and brain metastasis specimens were acquired a median of around 300 days apart. In this study, the TCR beta CDR3 repertoires of fully resected primary non-small cell lung cancers were compared with those of paired brain metastases. The cohort included approximately 20 patients who provided about 40 specimens, with each patient contributing one primary lung lesion and one brain metastasis. The median age of the patients at first diagnosis was 55 to 65 years, and the group included about 9 males and some 11 females. The average DNA integrity number was approximately 3.6 in both primary and metastatic specimens, and the two sites did not differ significantly.

Each sample received between about 2 and 5 ug of genomic DNA as input, and paired samples received equal DNA input. TCR beta libraries were built with the immunoSEQ hsTCRbeta Kit using multiplexed V and J gene primers in two PCR steps. The pooled libraries, together with positive and negative controls, were sequenced on an Illumina MiSeq running a 100-cycle paired-end protocol. The source study handled its data this way. The immunoSEQ vendor processed the raw data into normalized, annotated TCR beta repertoire reports. Richness was defined as the number of unique clones by nucleotide sequence, and the iChao1 and Efron-Thisted estimators were used to extrapolate total richness. Pielou's evenness, Simpson's index, top-ten clone proportional abundance, and Morisita overlap index were used to characterize and compare paired lesions. Not all clones reach the TCRdb copy of this immuneACCESS table, which keeps in-frame sequences only. Checked studies attribute under half of the gap to unresolved V genes and leave the rest unexplained. V, J and clone size derive from that table, while D and trimming were established from the DNA sequence. For this sample the table gives around 5,600 clones, of which approximately 88% were detected only once. The biggest ten clones account for 6.2% of the sample.

Beyond this particular receptor, the publication reports: DNA fragmentation in FFPE samples may have prevented retrieval of the complete infiltrating T cell repertoire. It was not possible to control for the effects of preoperative corticosteroids on T cell infiltration in brain metastases. The ten most abundant clones accounted for a significantly larger fraction of the repertoire in brain metastases than in primaries, which suggests clonal expansion. Most clones were lesion-specific, with limited overlap between paired lesions (mean Morisita index around 0.23). Brain metastases had significantly fewer unique productive clones than paired primaries (median 1540 versus 4551).

Resection was performed in the patients for synchronous oligometastatic disease or for delayed recurrence of a solitary brain metastasis. To avoid including cancers other than NSCLC, any patient with a history of multiple malignancies was excluded. Using marked H&E slides as a guide, tumor areas were macrodissected from roughly 5 unstained 10 um sections that had been deparaffinized. Every specimen was formalin-fixed and paraffin-embedded (FFPE). The AllPrep DNA/RNA FFPE Kit was used for extraction of genomic DNA. Sequencing was carried out using tumor tissue from a brain metastasis. The cell subset or site label corresponds to: paired resected brain metastasis. The chain is made from TRBV19 and TRBJ2-1, with 11 middle bases fitting TRBD2. The receptor was derived from a man aged 50 or older with non-small cell lung cancer that had spread to the brain. Here the CDR3 is given as CASNPTLLAGAGEQFF. The sequence in DNA is TGTGCCAGTAACCCGACCCTACTAGCGGGGGCAGGTGAGCAGTTCTTC.